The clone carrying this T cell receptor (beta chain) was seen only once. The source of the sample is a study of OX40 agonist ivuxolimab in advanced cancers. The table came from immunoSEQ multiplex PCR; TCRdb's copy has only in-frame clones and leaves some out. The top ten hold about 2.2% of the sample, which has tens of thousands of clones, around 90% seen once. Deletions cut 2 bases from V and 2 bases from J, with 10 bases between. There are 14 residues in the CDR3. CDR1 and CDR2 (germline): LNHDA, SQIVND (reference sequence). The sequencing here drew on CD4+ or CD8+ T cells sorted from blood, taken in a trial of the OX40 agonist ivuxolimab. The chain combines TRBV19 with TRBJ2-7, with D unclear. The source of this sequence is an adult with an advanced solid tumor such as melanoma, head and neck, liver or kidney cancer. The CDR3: CASSIRHGTYEQYF. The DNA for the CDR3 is TGTGCCAGTAGTATAAGGCACGGCACCTACGAGCAGTACTTC. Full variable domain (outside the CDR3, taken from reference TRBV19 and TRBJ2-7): DGGITQSPKYLFRKEGQNVTLSCEQNLNHDAMYWYRQDPGQGLRLIYYSQIVNDFQKGDIAEGYSVSREKKESFPLTVTSAQKNPTAFYLCASSIRHGTYEQYFGPGTRLTVT.